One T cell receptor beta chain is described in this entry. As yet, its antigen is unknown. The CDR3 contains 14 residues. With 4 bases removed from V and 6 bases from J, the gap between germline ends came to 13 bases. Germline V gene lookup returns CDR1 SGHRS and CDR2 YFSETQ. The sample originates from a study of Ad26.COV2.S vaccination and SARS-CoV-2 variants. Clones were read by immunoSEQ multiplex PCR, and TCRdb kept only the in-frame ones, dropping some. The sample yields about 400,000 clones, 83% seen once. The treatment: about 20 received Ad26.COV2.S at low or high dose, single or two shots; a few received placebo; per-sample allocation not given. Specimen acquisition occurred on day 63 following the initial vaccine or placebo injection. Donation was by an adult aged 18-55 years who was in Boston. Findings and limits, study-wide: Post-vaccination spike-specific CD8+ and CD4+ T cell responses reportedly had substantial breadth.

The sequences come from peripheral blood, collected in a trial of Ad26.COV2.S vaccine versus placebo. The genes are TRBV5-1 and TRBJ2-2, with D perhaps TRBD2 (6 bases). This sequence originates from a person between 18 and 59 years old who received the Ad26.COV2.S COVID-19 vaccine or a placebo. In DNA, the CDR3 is TGCGCCAGCAGCCCCGGACTATTTGCCGGGGAGCTGTTTTTT. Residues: CASSPGLFAGELFF.